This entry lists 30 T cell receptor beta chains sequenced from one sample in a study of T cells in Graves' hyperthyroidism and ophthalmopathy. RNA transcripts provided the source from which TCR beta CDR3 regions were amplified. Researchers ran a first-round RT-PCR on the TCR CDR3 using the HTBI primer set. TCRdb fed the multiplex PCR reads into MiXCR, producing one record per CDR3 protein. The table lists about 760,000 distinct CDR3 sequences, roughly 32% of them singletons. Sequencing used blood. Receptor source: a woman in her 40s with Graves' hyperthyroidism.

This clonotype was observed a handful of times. Here the CDR3 DNA reads TGTGCCAGTAGTATAGGAGGGAAGAACACTGAAGCTTTCTTT. Translation gives CASSIGGKNTEAFF. This chain connects TRBV19 to TRBJ1-1; unclear D gene. Germline CDR1 LNHDA, CDR2 SQIVND (reference sequence). The CDR3 extends over 14 amino acids. V lost 1 base, J lost 1 base, and 7 bases lay in between.

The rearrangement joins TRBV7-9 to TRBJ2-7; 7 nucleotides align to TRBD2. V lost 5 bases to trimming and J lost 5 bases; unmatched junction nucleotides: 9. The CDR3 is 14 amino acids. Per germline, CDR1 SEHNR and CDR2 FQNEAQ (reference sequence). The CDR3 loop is CASSPMGGTNEQYF. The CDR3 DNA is TGTGCCAGCAGCCCAATGGGGGGGACTAACGAGCAGTACTTC.

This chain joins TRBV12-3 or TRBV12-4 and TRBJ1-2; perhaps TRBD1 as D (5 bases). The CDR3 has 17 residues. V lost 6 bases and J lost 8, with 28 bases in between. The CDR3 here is CASSSTPGPYEGVGYTF. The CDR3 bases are TGTGCCAGCAGCTCTACCCCGGGACCTTATGAAGGTGTAGGCTACACCTTC.

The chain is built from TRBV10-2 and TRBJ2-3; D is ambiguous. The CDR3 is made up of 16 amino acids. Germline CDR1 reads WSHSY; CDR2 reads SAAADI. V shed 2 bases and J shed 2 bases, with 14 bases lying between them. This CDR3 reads CASSEEASLITDTQYF. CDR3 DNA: TGCGCCAGCAGTGAGGAAGCTAGTCTGATCACAGATACGCAGTATTTT.

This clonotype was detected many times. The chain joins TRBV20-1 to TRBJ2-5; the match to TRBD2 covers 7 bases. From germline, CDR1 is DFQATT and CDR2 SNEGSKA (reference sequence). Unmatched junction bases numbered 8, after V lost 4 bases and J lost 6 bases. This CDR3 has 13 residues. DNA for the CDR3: TGCAGTGCTACCCGGGTGGGGGGGAAGACCCAGTACTTC. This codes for CSATRVGGKTQYF.

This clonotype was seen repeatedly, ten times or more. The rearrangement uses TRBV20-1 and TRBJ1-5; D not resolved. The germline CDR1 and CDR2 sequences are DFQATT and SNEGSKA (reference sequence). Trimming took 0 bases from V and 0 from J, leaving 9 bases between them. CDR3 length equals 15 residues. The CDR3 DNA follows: TGCAGTGCTAGAGATTCAATTTCTAGCAATCAGCCCCAGCATTTT. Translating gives CSARDSISSNQPQHF.

The DNA for the CDR3 is TGTGCCAGCAGCCTCCGGCCCCTTAGCGTGGAGACCCAGTACTTC. Residues: CASSLRPLSVETQYF. The chain has TRBV7-9 and TRBJ2-5, with a possible D match to TRBD2 (5 bases). The CDR3 consists of 15 residues. CDR1 is SEHNR, CDR2 FQNEAQ, per germline (reference sequence). Trimming stripped 5 bases from V and 5 bases from J, with 18 bases between. Full variable domain (outside the CDR3, taken from reference TRBV7-9 and TRBJ2-5): DTGVSQNPRHKITKRGQNVTFRCDPISEHNRLYWYRQTLGQGPEFLTYFQNEAQLEKSRLLSDRFSAERPKGSFSTLEIQRTEQGDSAMYLCASSLRPLSVETQYFGPGTRLLVL.

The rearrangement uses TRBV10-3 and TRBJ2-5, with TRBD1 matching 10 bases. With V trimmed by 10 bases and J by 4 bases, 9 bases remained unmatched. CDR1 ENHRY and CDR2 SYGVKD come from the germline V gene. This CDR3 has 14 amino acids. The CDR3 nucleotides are TGTGCCAGCAGAGAGACAGGGGGCCTAGAGACCCAGTACTTC. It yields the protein CASRETGGLETQYF.

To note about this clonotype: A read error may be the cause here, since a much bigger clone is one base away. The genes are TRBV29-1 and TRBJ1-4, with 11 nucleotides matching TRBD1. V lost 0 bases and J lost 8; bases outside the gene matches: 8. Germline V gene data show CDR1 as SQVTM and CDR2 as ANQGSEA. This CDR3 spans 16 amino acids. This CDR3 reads CSVEDLRGQGEEKLFF. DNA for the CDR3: TGCAGCGTTGAAGATCTCAGGGGACAGGGGGAAGAAAAACTGTTTTTT.

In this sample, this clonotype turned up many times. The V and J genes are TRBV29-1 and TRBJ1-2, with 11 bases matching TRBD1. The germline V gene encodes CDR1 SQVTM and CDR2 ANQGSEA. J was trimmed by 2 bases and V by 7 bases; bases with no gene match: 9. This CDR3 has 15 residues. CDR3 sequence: CSARTGGERNYGYTF. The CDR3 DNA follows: TGCAGCGCCAGGACAGGGGGCGAAAGGAACTATGGCTACACCTTC.

CDR3 residues: CASSSGTSGFTGELFF. The DNA for the CDR3 is TGTGCCAGCAGCTCTGGGACTAGCGGGTTCACCGGGGAGCTGTTTTTT. The V call is TRBV7-2, the J call TRBJ2-2; 12 bases fit TRBD2. Trimming took 4 bases from V and 4 from J; bases not matched to a gene: 4. CDR3 length: 16 amino acids. Looked up from germline, CDR1 is SGHTA and CDR2 is FQGNSA.

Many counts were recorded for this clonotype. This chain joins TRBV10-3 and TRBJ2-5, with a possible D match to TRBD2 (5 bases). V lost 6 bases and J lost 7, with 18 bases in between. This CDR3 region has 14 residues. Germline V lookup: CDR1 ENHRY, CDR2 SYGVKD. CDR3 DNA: TGTGCCATCAGCGACTTCACTAGTGAGGGGACCCAGTACTTC. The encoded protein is CAISDFTSEGTQYF.

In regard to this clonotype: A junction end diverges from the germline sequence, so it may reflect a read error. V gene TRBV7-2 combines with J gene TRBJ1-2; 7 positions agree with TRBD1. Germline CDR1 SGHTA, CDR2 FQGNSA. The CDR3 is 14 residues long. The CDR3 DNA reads TGTGCCAGCAGCCCCGGACAGGCGCACTATGGCCACACCTTC. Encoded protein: CASSPGQAHYGHTF.

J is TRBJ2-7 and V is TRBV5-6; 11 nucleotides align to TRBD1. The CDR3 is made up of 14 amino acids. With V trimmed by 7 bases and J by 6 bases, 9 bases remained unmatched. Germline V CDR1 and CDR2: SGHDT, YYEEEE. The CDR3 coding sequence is TGTGCCAGCGAAAGGAGGGACAGGGGGGGCGAGCAGTACTTC. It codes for CASERRDRGGEQYF.

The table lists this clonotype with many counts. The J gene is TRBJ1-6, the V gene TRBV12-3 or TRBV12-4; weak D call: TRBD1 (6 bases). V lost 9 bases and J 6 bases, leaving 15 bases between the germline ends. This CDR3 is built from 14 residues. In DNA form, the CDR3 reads TGTGCCAGTAGTCTCGACAGGTCTAATTCACCCCTCCACTTT. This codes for CASSLDRSNSPLHF.

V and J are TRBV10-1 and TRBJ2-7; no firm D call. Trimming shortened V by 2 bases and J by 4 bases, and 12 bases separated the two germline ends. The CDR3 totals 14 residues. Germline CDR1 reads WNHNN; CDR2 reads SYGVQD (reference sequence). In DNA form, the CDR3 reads TGCGCCAGCAGTGAGGGACGGTCGCGGTACGAGCAGTACTTC. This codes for CASSEGRSRYEQYF.

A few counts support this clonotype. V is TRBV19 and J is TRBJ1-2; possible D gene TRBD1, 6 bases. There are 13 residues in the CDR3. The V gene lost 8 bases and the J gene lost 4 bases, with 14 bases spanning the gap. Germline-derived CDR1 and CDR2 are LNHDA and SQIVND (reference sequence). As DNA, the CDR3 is TGTGCCAGTCGTGTGGCAGGGGCCTATGGCTACACCTTC. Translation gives CASRVAGAYGYTF.

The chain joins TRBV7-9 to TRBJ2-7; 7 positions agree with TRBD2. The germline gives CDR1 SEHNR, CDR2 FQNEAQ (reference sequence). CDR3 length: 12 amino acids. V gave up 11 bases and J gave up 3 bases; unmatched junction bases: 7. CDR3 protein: CAWRDYSYEQYF. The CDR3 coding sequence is TGTGCCTGGAGGGACTACAGCTACGAGCAGTACTTC.

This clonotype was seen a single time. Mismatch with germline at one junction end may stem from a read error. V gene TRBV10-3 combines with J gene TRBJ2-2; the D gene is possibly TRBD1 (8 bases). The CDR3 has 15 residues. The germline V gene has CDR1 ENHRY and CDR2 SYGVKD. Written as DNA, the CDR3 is TGTGCCAGCAGGGGGGGACAGGAAGGTTTAGTGGAGCCGTTTTTT. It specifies CASRGGQEGLVEPFF.

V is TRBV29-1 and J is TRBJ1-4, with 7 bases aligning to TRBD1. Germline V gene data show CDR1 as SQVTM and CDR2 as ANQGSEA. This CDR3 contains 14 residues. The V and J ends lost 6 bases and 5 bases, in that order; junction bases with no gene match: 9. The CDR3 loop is CSVRRQGPNEKLFF. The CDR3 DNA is TGCAGCGTCAGAAGACAGGGTCCAAATGAAAAACTGTTTTTT.

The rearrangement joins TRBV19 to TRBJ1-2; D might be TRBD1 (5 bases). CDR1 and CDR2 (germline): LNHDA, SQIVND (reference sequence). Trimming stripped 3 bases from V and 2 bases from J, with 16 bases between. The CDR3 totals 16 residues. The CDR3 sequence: CASSIVFGTVNYGYTF. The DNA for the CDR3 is TGTGCCAGTAGTATCGTCTTTGGGACGGTGAACTATGGCTACACCTTC.

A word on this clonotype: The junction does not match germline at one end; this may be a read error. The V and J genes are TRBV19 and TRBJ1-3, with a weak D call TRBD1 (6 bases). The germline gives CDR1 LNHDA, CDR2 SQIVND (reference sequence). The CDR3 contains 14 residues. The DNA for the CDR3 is TGTGCCAGTAGTATCAGGGGCTCTGGAAACACCACATATTTT. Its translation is CASSIRGSGNTTYF.

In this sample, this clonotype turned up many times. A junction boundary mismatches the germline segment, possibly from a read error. CDR3 loop: CASSRGDYGYTF. CDR3 nucleotides: TGTGCCAGCAGTAGAGGGGACTATGGCTACACCTTC. The rearrangement joins TRBV5-1 to TRBJ1-2, with TRBD1 as a possible D gene (5 bases). This CDR3 spans 12 amino acids. CDR1 and CDR2 (germline): SGHRS, YFSETQ.

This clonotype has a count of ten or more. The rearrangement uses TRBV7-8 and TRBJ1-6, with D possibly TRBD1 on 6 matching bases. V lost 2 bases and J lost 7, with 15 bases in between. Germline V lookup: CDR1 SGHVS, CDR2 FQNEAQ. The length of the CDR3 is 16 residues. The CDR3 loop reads CASSLRPAQGNSPLHF. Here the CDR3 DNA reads TGTGCCAGCAGCTTACGTCCCGCTCAGGGGAATTCACCCCTCCACTTT.

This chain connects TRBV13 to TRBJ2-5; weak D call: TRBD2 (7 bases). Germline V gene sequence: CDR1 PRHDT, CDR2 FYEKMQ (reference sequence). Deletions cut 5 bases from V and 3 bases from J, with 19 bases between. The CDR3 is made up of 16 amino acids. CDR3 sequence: CASSARGGAGEETQYF. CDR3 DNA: TGTGCCAGCAGCGCCAGGGGAGGGGCGGGGGAAGAGACCCAGTACTTC.

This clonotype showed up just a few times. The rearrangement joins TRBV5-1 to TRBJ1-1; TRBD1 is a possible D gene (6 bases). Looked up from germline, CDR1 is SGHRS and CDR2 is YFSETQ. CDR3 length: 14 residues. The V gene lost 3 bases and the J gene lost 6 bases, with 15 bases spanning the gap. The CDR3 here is CASSYTGNFAEAFF. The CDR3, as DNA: TGCGCCAGCAGCTACACAGGGAATTTCGCTGAAGCTTTCTTT.

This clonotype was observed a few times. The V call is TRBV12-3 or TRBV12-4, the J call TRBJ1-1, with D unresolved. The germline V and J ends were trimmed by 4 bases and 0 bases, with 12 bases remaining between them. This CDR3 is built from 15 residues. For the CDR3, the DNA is TGTGCCAGCAGTTCAGTCTCGTCCTTGAACACTGAAGCTTTCTTT. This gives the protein CASSSVSSLNTEAFF.

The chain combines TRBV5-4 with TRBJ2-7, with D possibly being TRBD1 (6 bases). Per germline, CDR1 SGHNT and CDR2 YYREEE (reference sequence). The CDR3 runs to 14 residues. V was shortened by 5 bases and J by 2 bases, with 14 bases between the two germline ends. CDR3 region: CASSYRTEPYEQYF. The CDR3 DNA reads TGTGCCAGCAGTTACCGGACAGAACCCTACGAGCAGTACTTC.

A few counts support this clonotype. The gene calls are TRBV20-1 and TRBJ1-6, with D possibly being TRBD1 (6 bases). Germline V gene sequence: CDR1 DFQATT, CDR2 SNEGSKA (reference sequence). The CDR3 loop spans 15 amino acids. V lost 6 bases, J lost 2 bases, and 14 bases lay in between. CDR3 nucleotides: TGCAGTGCGAGGGACACCGGTGCCTATAATTCACCCCTCCACTTT. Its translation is CSARDTGAYNSPLHF.

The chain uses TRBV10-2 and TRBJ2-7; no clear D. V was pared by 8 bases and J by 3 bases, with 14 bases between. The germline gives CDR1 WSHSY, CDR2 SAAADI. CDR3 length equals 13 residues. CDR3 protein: CASSRVKGYEQYF. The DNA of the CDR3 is TGCGCCAGCTCTAGGGTGAAGGGCTACGAGCAGTACTTC.